This T cell receptor (beta chain) appears in the sequencing data of a study of T cells after yellow fever vaccination. Study in general: Some fractions had low cell numbers, and these were prepared with SMART-Seq v4 Ultra Low Input.

V lost 0 bases to trimming and J lost 4 bases, with 11 bases between them. The CDR3 is made up of 15 amino acids. From germline, CDR1 is LGHNA and CDR2 YNFKEQ. Using its own MiXCR run on the 5' RACE reads, TCRdb lists one record per CDR3 protein. The sample has about 320,000 distinct CDR3 sequences, approximately 12% seen once. The TCR originated in a man aged 18 to 30 who received the YFV17D yellow fever vaccine. The chain is built from TRBV4-2 and TRBJ2-3; D remains ambiguous. Specimen: CD4+ T cells sorted from PBMCs, collected 45 days after the yellow fever booster vaccination. The CDR3 sequence is CASSQEGVRADTQYF. The DNA for the CDR3 is TGTGCCAGCAGCCAAGAAGGAGTTAGGGCAGATACGCAGTATTTT.